The clone carrying this TCR beta chain was found once. This record belongs to a study of blood T cell repertoires in COVID-19. Study-wide background: There were acute and convalescent COVID-19 samples, and they came from the United States, Italy and Spain.

Original handling: Nucleated cell counts were estimated from reference gene primer amplification. Only in-frame clones appear in the TCRdb table, and some are missing; sequencing was by immunoSEQ multiplex PCR. V, J and clone size were drawn from that table, and D and trimming were deduced from the DNA. The sample lists 200,000 or so clones, 84% occurring once. The CDR3 is 12 amino acids. The germline V gene encodes CDR1 LNHDA and CDR2 SQIVND (reference sequence). V lost 9 bases to trimming and J lost 6 bases, with 15 bases between them. This receptor was identified in a man in his forties or fifties who had recovered from COVID-19. The specimen was peripheral blood. This chain connects TRBV19 to TRBJ2-7; possible D gene TRBD2, 5 bases. The CDR3 sequence: CASSGPIGEQYF. The CDR3 nucleotides are TGTGCCAGCAGCGGCCCTATTGGCGAGCAGTACTTC. The complete variable domain, with remaining parts taken from reference TRBV19 and TRBJ2-7, reads DGGITQSPKYLFRKEGQNVTLSCEQNLNHDAMYWYRQDPGQGLRLIYYSQIVNDFQKGDIAEGYSVSREKKESFPLTVTSAQKNPTAFYLCASSGPIGEQYFGPGTRLTVT.